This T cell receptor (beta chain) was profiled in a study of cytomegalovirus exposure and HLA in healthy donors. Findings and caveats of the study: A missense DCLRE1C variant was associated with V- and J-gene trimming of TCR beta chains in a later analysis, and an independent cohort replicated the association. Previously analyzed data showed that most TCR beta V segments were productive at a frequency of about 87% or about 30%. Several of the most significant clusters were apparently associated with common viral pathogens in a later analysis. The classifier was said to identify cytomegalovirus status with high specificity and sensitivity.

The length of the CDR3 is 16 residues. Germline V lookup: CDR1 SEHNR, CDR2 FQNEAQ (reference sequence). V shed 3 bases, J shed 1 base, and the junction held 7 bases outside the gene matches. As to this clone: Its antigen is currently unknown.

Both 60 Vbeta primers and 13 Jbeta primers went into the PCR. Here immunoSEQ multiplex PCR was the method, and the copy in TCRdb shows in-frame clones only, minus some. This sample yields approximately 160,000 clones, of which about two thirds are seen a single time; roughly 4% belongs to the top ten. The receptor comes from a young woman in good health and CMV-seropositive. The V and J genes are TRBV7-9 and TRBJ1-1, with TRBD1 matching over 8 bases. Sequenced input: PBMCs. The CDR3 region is CASSLGHGTGNTEAFF. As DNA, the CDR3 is TGTGCCAGCAGCTTGGGTCATGGGACAGGGAACACTGAAGCTTTCTTT. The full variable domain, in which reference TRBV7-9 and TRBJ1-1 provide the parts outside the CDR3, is DTGVSQNPRHKITKRGQNVTFRCDPISEHNRLYWYRQTLGQGPEFLTYFQNEAQLEKSRLLSDRFSAERPKGSFSTLEIQRTEQGDSAMYLCASSLGHGTGNTEAFFGQGTRLTVV.